One T cell receptor (beta chain) is described in this entry. This sample is drawn from a study of early T cells in non-severe SARS-CoV-2 infection. One entry per CDR3 protein, called by TCRdb with MiXCR from the 5' RACE reads. The table has 60,000 to 75,000 distinct CDR3 sequences, roughly 12% seen once. The TCR sequence derives from an adult who was a healthcare worker with PCR-confirmed SARS-CoV-2 infection or an uninfected control (not recorded which). Sequencing used whole blood, obtained at baseline.

CDR3 sequence: CASKREADTQYF. CDR3 DNA: TGTGCCAGCAAGAGGGAGGCAGATACGCAGTATTTT. This chain links TRBV7-2 with TRBJ2-3, with D perhaps TRBD2 (6 bases). Germline CDR1 is SGHTA and CDR2 is FQGNSA. V lost 7 bases and J lost 4, with 9 bases in between. CDR3 length: 12 residues.